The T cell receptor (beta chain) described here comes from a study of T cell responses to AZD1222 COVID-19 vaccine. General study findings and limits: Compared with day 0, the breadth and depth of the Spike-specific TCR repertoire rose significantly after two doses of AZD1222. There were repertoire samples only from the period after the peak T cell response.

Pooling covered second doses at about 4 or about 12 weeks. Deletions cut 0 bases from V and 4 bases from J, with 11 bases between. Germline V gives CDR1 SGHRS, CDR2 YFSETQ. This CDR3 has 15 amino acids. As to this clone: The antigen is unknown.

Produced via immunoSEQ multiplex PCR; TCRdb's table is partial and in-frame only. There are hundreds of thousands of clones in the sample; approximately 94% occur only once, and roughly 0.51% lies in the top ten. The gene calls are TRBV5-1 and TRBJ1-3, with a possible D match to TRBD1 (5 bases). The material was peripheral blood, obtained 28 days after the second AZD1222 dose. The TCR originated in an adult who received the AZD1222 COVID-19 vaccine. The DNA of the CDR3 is TGCGCCAGCAGCTTGGTTCCGGAGGGGGGAAACACCATATATTTT. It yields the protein CASSLVPEGGNTIYF.